What follows are 5 T cell receptor beta chains derived from one specimen sequenced in a study of Graves' ophthalmopathy and Graves' hyperthyroidism. Amplified TCR beta CDR3 regions were obtained using RNA transcripts as template. The library came from an HTBI-primed first-round RT-PCR and a second-round multiplex PCR. TCRdb analysed the multiplex PCR reads with MiXCR anew, one entry per CDR3 protein. In the table there are 600,000 to 950,000 distinct CDR3 sequences, 35% to 50% of which are singletons. Sequencing was performed on peripheral blood. The receptors stem from an adult man with Graves' ophthalmopathy.

The sample holds one count of this clonotype. One end of the junction fails to match germline, which may point to a read error. The chain uses TRBV12-3 or TRBV12-4 and TRBJ2-5; 7 bases line up with TRBD2. This CDR3 is built from 16 residues. The CDR3 sequence: CASSNSPGLGQKTQYF. The CDR3 DNA sequence: TGTGCCAGCAGTAACAGCCCAGGACTAGGCCAAAAGACCCAGTACTTC.

The chain combines TRBV2 with TRBJ2-7; D may correspond to TRBD1 or TRBD2 (6 bases each). V was shortened by 5 bases and J by 3 bases, with 11 bases between the two germline ends. The CDR3 runs to 13 residues. CDR1 is SNHLY and CDR2 is FYNNEI in the germline V gene. CDR3 amino acids: CASSRGTHYEQYF. In DNA, the CDR3 is TGTGCCAGCAGTCGCGGGACACACTACGAGCAGTACTTC.

This clonotype came up a few times. V is TRBV7-2 and J is TRBJ1-5, with a tentative D call TRBD1 (6 bases). V shed 4 bases and J shed 1 base, with 11 bases lying between them. The CDR3 consists of 15 residues. CDR1 is SGHTA, CDR2 FQGNSA, per germline. The CDR3 DNA is TGTGCCAGCAGCTCCGGGGGCCTAAGCAATCAGCCCCAGCATTTT. The encoded protein is CASSSGGLSNQPQHF.

This clonotype was observed at least ten times. The chain recombines TRBV29-1 with TRBJ2-7; TRBD1 matches 8 bases. Germline trimming cut 6 bases from V and 2 bases from J; bases unmatched to any gene: 6. The CDR3 length is 13 residues. CDR1 SQVTM and CDR2 ANQGSEA come from the germline V gene. In DNA form, the CDR3 reads TGCAGCGTGAGCGGACAGGGCGCCTACGAGCAGTACTTC. Translation: CSVSGQGAYEQYF.

This clonotype was seen ten or more times. CDR3 in amino acids: CASSHDPPRDYGYTF. As DNA, the CDR3 is TGTGCCAGCAGCCACGATCCCCCTAGGGACTATGGCTACACCTTC. J is TRBJ1-2 and V is TRBV7-2; D is ambiguous. Trimming shortened V by 5 bases and J by 3 bases, and 16 bases separated the two germline ends. The CDR3 is made up of 15 amino acids. Germline V gene sequence: CDR1 SGHTA, CDR2 FQGNSA.